This is a list of T cell receptor beta chains from one sample in a study of breast tumors, draining lymph nodes, adjacent tissues. TCRdb re-called the multiplex PCR reads with MiXCR, one entry per CDR3 protein. The table includes under 45,000 distinct CDR3 sequences, roughly 36% detected once. What was sequenced was breast tumor tissue. The receptors shown here come from a female donor with breast cancer. Some clones in this sample may be carry-over from other donors' samples. The CDR3 runs from the conserved cysteine through the conserved F or W. Each record gives: CDR3 DNA, CDR3 protein, clone size, V gene, J gene, D gene. D genes are given only for firm matches. Size tells how often a clone was seen (once, few, many) or the class of an expanded clone, and some rows leave it out.

cdr3_nt: TGTGCCATCAGTGAAGCAGCACGCGAGCAGTTCTTC
cdr3_aa: CAISEAAREQFF
clone_size: many
v_call: TRBV10-3
j_call: TRBJ2-1
d_call: .

cdr3_nt: TGCAGTGCTAGAGAGGGACTAGCGGGACTCACTTTCTTC
cdr3_aa: CSAREGLAGLTFF
clone_size: many
v_call: TRBV20-1
j_call: TRBJ2-1
d_call: TRBD2

cdr3_nt: TGTGCCAGCATCGGACCCCCCCACCCGGCTTCACCCCTCCACTTT
cdr3_aa: CASIGPPHPASPLHF
clone_size: many
v_call: TRBV6-1
j_call: TRBJ1-6
d_call: .

cdr3_nt: TGTGCCAGCAGTTTAAGGCTAGCGGGGCTCTACAATGAGCAGTTCTTC
cdr3_aa: CASSLRLAGLYNEQFF
clone_size: once
v_call: TRBV12-3/TRBV12-4
j_call: TRBJ2-1
d_call: TRBD2

cdr3_nt: TGTGCCAGCAGTTTGCCTAGCGAGCTCACAGATACGCAGTATTTT
cdr3_aa: CASSLPSELTDTQYF
clone_size: many
v_call: TRBV28
j_call: TRBJ2-3
d_call: .

cdr3_nt: TGCAGTGCTAGTAGCGGGACCTACTCCTACAATGAGCAGTTCTTC
cdr3_aa: CSASSGTYSYNEQFF
clone_size: many
v_call: TRBV20-1
j_call: TRBJ2-1
d_call: TRBD2

cdr3_nt: TGTGCCAGCAGCGCCAGGGGCAATGAGCAGTTCTTC
cdr3_aa: CASSARGNEQFF
clone_size: once
v_call: TRBV7-2
j_call: TRBJ2-1
d_call: .

cdr3_nt: TGTGCCAGCAGCTTGTATTACGGTCTGGACGAGCAGTACTTC
cdr3_aa: CASSLYYGLDEQYF
clone_size: many
v_call: TRBV5-4
j_call: TRBJ2-7
d_call: .

cdr3_nt: TGCGCCAGCAGGCTAGCGGGAGTGCAAGAGGCCCAGTACTTC
cdr3_aa: CASRLAGVQEAQYF
clone_size: .
v_call: TRBV10-2
j_call: TRBJ2-5
d_call: TRBD2

cdr3_nt: TGTGCCAGTAGCTCCGACCGTTACTCTGGAAACACCATATATTTT
cdr3_aa: CASSSDRYSGNTIYF
clone_size: many
v_call: TRBV19
j_call: TRBJ1-3
d_call: .

cdr3_nt: TGTGCCAGCACTATCGCCGGGACAGGCTGCGAGCAGTACTTC
cdr3_aa: CASTIAGTGCEQYF
clone_size: .
v_call: TRBV6-2/TRBV6-3
j_call: TRBJ2-7
d_call: TRBD1

cdr3_nt: TGTGCCAGCAGTTTAAACAGGGGATCCCACGAGCAGTACTTC
cdr3_aa: CASSLNRGSHEQYF
clone_size: few
v_call: TRBV27
j_call: TRBJ2-7
d_call: TRBD1

cdr3_nt: TGTGCCAGCAGCCAAGATACTGGCGGGGCCTCCTACGAGCAGTACTTC
cdr3_aa: CASSQDTGGASYEQYF
clone_size: many
v_call: TRBV4-2
j_call: TRBJ2-7
d_call: .

cdr3_nt: TGCGCCAGCAGCCAAGATCCCGGGCAGGGACGAATCTACACCTTC
cdr3_aa: CASSQDPGQGRIYTF
clone_size: .
v_call: TRBV4-3
j_call: TRBJ1-2
d_call: .

cdr3_nt: TGTGCCAGCAGCCCCCCCCAGGGTAGCAATGAGCAGTTCTTC
cdr3_aa: CASSPPQGSNEQFF
clone_size: many
v_call: TRBV7-9
j_call: TRBJ2-1
d_call: .

cdr3_nt: TGCGCCAGCAGCCAAGAAGGGACTAGCGGGAGTAGCCATGAGCAGTTCTTC
cdr3_aa: CASSQEGTSGSSHEQFF
clone_size: .
v_call: TRBV4-1
j_call: TRBJ2-1
d_call: TRBD2

cdr3_nt: TGTGCCAGCAGTCGGGACAGAGGAAACACCATATATTTT
cdr3_aa: CASSRDRGNTIYF
clone_size: medium-sized
v_call: TRBV2
j_call: TRBJ1-3
d_call: TRBD1

cdr3_nt: TGTGCCAGCAGCCAGATGGGACAGGGTCACTCCTACGAGCAGTACTTC
cdr3_aa: CASSQMGQGHSYEQYF
clone_size: .
v_call: TRBV4-2
j_call: TRBJ2-7
d_call: TRBD1

cdr3_nt: TGTGCCAGCAGCCTTGTGGGGGGGGGCGCTTTAAGCGAGCAGTACTTC
cdr3_aa: CASSLVGGGALSEQYF
clone_size: many
v_call: TRBV7-8
j_call: TRBJ2-7
d_call: .

cdr3_nt: TGTGCCAGCAGTGAAGCAACTAGCGGGAGATACACCGGGGAGCTGTTTTTT
cdr3_aa: CASSEATSGRYTGELFF
clone_size: .
v_call: TRBV6-1
j_call: TRBJ2-2
d_call: TRBD2

cdr3_nt: TGTGCCAGCAGCGGTGCCTACAATGAGCAGTTCTTC
cdr3_aa: CASSGAYNEQFF
clone_size: medium-sized
v_call: TRBV9
j_call: TRBJ2-1
d_call: .

cdr3_nt: TGCAGTGCTAGAGGGGGGCGAACGAACTACGAGCAGTACTTC
cdr3_aa: CSARGGRTNYEQYF
clone_size: many
v_call: TRBV20-1
j_call: TRBJ2-7
d_call: .

cdr3_nt: TGTGCCAGCAGTTACCTAGGACCGGTTGTAGGCTACACCTTC
cdr3_aa: CASSYLGPVVGYTF
clone_size: many
v_call: TRBV6-6
j_call: TRBJ1-2
d_call: .

cdr3_nt: TGTGCCAGCAGTGCGCCCTCGGACTTGACAGATACGCAGTATTTT
cdr3_aa: CASSAPSDLTDTQYF
clone_size: .
v_call: TRBV28
j_call: TRBJ2-3
d_call: .

cdr3_nt: TGTGCCACCAGTGAATCGACAGGGGGCCATCAGCCCCAGCATTTT
cdr3_aa: CATSESTGGHQPQHF
clone_size: many
v_call: TRBV24-1
j_call: TRBJ1-5
d_call: TRBD1

cdr3_nt: TGTGCCAGCTCACGCCAGAACACCGGGGAGCTGTTTTTT
cdr3_aa: CASSRQNTGELFF
clone_size: .
v_call: TRBV18
j_call: TRBJ2-2
d_call: .

cdr3_nt: TGTGCCAGCAGCCTTCGCTACGAGCAGTACTTC
cdr3_aa: CASSLRYEQYF
clone_size: many
v_call: TRBV7-9
j_call: TRBJ2-7
d_call: .

cdr3_nt: TGTGCCAGCAGTTACCGGGGGGCGGACACCATATATTTT
cdr3_aa: CASSYRGADTIYF
clone_size: once
v_call: TRBV6-5
j_call: TRBJ1-3
d_call: .

cdr3_nt: TGTGCCAGCAGCCCACGTGGGCGAAACACTGAAGCTTTCTTT
cdr3_aa: CASSPRGRNTEAFF
clone_size: .
v_call: TRBV7-6
j_call: TRBJ1-1
d_call: .

cdr3_nt: TGTGCCAGCAGCTTACCCCCCGGACAGGGGACATCCTACGAGCAGTACTTC
cdr3_aa: CASSLPPGQGTSYEQYF
clone_size: many
v_call: TRBV7-9
j_call: TRBJ2-7
d_call: TRBD1

cdr3_nt: TGTGCCAGCAGCTCAAACAGGGCTAGCTACGAGCAGTACTTC
cdr3_aa: CASSSNRASYEQYF
clone_size: many
v_call: TRBV7-2
j_call: TRBJ2-7
d_call: .

cdr3_nt: TGTGCCATCAGTTTGACAGGGGGTAACAATGAGCAGTTCTTC
cdr3_aa: CAISLTGGNNEQFF
clone_size: many
v_call: TRBV10-3
j_call: TRBJ2-1
d_call: TRBD1

cdr3_nt: TGTGCCAGCAGCGTAGCAGTAGCAGATACGCAGTATTTT
cdr3_aa: CASSVAVADTQYF
clone_size: many
v_call: TRBV9
j_call: TRBJ2-3
d_call: .

cdr3_nt: TGTGCCAGCATGGGACTAGCGGGAGGAGGCTTGGAGACCCAGTACTTC
cdr3_aa: CASMGLAGGGLETQYF
clone_size: many
v_call: TRBV27
j_call: TRBJ2-5
d_call: TRBD2

cdr3_nt: TGTGCCAGCAGCTCCGACCCCCCCGGGACAGGAACCTACAATGAGCAGTTCTTC
cdr3_aa: CASSSDPPGTGTYNEQFF
clone_size: many
v_call: TRBV11-2
j_call: TRBJ2-1
d_call: TRBD1

cdr3_nt: TGCAGTGCTAGCGGGAGCTCCTACAATGAGCAGTTCTTC
cdr3_aa: CSASGSSYNEQFF
clone_size: many
v_call: TRBV20-1
j_call: TRBJ2-1
d_call: .

cdr3_nt: TGTGCCAGTAGTACGGGACAGGGTATAACTTACGAGCAGTACTTC
cdr3_aa: CASSTGQGITYEQYF
clone_size: .
v_call: TRBV19
j_call: TRBJ2-7
d_call: TRBD1